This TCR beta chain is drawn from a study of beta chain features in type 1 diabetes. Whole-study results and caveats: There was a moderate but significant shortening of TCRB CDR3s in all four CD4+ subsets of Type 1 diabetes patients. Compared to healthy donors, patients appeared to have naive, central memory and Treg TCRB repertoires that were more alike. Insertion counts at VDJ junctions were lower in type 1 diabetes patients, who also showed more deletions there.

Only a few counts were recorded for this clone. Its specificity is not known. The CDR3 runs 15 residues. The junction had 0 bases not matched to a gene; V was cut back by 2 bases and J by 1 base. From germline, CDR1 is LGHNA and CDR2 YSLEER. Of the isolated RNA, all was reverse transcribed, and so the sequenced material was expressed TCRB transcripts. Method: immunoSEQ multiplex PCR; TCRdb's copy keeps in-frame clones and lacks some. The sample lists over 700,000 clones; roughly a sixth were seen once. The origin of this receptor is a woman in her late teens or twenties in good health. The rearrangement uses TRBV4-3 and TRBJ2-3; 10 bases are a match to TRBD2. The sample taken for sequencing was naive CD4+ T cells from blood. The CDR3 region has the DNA TGCGCCAGCAGCCAACTAGCGGGGGGCACAGATACGCAGTATTTT. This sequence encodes CASSQLAGGTDTQYF.